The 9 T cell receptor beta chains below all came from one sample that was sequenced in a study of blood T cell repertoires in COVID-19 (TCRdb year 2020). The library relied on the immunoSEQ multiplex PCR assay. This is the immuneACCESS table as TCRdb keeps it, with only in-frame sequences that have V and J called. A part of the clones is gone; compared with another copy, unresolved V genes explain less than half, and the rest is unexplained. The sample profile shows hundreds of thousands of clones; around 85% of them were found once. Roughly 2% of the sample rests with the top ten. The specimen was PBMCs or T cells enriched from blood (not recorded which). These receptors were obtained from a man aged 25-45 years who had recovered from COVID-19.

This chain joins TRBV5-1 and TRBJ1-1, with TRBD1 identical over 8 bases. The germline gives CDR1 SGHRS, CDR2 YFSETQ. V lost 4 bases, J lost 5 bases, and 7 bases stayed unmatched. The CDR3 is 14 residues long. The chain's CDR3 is CASSPRTGRTEAFF. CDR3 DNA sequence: TGCGCCAGCAGCCCTAGGACAGGGCGAACTGAAGCTTTCTTT.

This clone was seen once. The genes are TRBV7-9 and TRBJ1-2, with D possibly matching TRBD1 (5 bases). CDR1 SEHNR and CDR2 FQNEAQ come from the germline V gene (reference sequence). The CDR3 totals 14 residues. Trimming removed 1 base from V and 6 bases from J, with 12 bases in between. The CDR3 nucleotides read TGTGCCAGCAGCTTAGAGCAGGGTTTCGATGGCTACACCTTC. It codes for CASSLEQGFDGYTF.

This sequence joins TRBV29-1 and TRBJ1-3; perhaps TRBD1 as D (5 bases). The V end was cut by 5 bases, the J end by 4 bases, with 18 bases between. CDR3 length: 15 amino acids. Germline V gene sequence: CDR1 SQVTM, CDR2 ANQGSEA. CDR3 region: CSVSRDSGPGNTIYF. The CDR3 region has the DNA TGCAGCGTTTCCCGGGACTCAGGCCCAGGAAACACCATATATTTT.

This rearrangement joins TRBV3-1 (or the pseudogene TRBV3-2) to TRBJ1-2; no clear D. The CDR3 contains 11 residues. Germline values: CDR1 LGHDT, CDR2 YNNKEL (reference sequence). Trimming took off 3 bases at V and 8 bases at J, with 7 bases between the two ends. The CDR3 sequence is CASSQNNGYTF. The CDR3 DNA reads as TGTGCCAGCAGCCAGAACAACGGCTACACCTTC.

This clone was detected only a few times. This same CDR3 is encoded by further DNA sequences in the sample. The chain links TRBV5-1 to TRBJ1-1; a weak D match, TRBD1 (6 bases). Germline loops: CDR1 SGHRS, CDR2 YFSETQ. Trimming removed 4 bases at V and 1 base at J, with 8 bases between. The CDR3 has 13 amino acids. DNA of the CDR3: TGCGCCAGCAGCCTGGACAGGAACACTGAAGCTTTCTTT. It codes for CASSLDRNTEAFF.

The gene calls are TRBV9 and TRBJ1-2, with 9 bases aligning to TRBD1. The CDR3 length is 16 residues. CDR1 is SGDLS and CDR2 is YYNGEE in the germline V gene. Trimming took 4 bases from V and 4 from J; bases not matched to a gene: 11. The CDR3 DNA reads TGTGCCAGCAGCCCGGGACAGGGAATGCGGAGCTATGGCTACACCTTC. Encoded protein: CASSPGQGMRSYGYTF.

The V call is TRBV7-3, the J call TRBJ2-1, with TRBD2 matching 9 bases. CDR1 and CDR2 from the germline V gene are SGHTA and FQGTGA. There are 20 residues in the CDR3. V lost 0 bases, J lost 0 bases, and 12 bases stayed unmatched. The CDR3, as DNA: TGTGCCAGCAGCTTAACTTTCAGAGCGGGGGGCCTCATCTCCTACAATGAGCAGTTCTTC. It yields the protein CASSLTFRAGGLISYNEQFF. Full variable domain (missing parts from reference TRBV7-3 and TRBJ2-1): GAGVSQTPSNKVTEKGKYVELRCDPISGHTALYWYRQSLGQGPEFLIYFQGTGAADDSGLPNDRFFAVRPEGSVSTLKIQRTERGDSAVYLCASSLTFRAGGLISYNEQFFGPGTRLTVL.

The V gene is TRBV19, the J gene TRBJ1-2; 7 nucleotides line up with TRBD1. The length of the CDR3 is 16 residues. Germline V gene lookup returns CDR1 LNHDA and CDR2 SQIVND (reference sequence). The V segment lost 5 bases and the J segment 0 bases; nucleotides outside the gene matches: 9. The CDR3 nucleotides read TGTGCCAGTAGTCCTGACAGGGTCCCCACTAACTATGGCTACACCTTC. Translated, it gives CASSPDRVPTNYGYTF.

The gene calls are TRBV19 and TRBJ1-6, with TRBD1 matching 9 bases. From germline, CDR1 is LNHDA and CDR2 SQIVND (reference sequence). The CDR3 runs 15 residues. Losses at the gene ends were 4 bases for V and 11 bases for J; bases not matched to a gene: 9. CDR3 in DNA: TGTGCCAGTAGTACCACCGGGACAGGGAACACACCCCTCCACTTT. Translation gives CASSTTGTGNTPLHF.